Reported below is one T cell receptor beta chain. Assay used: immunoSEQ multiplex PCR; TCRdb lists only in-frame clones, some missing. The sample has 75,000 to 85,000 clones; around 87% are singletons. The record originates from a study of T cell responses to AZD1222 COVID-19 vaccine. Germline CDR1 and CDR2: SNHLY and FYNNEI. The CDR3 loop spans 15 amino acids. With V trimmed by 6 bases and J by 7 bases, 8 bases remained unmatched. Source: peripheral blood, taken on day 0 of AZD1222 vaccination. J is TRBJ1-6 and V is TRBV2; TRBD1 agrees at 8 bases. The receptor was isolated from an adult in good health. The CDR3 DNA follows: TGTGCCAGCAGCCCTAGGACAGGGCAGAATTCACCCCTCCACTTT. This gives the protein CASSPRTGQNSPLHF. Together with reference TRBV2 and TRBJ1-6, the CDR3 gives the full variable domain: EPEVTQTPSHQVTQMGQEVILRCVPISNHLYFYWYRQILGQKVEFLVSFYNNEISEKSEIFDDQFSVERPDGSNFTLKIRSTKLEDSAMYFCASSPRTGQNSPLHFGNGTRLTVT.